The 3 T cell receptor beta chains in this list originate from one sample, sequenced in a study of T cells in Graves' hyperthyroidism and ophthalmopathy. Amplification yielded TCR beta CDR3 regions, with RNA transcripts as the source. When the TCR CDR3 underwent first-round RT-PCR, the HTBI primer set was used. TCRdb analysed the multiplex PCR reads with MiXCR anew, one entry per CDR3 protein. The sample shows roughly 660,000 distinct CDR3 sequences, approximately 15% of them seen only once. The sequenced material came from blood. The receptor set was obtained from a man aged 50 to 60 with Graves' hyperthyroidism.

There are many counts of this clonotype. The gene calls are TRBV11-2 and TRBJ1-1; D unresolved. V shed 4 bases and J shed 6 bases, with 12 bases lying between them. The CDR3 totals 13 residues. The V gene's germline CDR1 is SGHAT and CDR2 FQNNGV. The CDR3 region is CASSSSRYPEAFF. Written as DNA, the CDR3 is TGTGCCAGCAGCTCCAGTAGATACCCTGAAGCTTTCTTT. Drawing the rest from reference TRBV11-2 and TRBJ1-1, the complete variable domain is EAGVAQSPRYKIIEKRQSVAFWCNPISGHATLYWYQQILGQGPKLLIQFQNNGVVDDSQLPKDRFSAERLKGVDSTLKIQPAKLEDSAVYLCASSSSRYPEAFFGQGTRLTVV.

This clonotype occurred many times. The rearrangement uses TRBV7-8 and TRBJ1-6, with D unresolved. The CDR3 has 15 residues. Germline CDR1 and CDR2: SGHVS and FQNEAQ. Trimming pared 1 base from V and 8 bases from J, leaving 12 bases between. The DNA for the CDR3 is TGTGCCAGCAGCTTAGAAATTCTTACAGATTCACCCCTCCACTTT. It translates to CASSLEILTDSPLHF.

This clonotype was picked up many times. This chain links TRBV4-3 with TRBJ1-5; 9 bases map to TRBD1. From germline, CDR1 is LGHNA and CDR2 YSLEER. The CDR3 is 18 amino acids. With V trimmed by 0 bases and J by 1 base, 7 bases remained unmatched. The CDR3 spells CASSQEVSGTGSNQPQHF. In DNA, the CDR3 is TGCGCCAGCAGCCAAGAAGTCTCCGGGACAGGGAGCAATCAGCCCCAGCATTTT.